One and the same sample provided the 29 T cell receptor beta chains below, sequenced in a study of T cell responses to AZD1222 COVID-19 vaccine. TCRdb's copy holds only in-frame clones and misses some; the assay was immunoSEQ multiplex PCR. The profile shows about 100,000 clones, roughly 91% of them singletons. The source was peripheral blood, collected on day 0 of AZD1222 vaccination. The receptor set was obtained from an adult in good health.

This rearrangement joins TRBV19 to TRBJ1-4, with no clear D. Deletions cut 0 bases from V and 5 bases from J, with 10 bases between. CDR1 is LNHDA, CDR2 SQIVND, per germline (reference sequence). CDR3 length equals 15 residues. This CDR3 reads CASSIDPAENEKLFF. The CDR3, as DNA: TGTGCCAGTAGTATAGATCCGGCAGAGAATGAAAAACTGTTTTTT.

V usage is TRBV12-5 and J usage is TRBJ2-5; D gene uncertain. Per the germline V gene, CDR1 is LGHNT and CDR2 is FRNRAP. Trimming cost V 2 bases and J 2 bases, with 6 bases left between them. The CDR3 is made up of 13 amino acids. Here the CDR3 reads CASGLPNQETQYF. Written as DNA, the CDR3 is TGTGCTAGTGGTTTGCCCAATCAAGAGACCCAGTACTTC.

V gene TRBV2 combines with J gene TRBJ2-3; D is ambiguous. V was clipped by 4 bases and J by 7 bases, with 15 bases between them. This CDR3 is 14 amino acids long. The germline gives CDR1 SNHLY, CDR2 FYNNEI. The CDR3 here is CASSVDQVRNTQYF. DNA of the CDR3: TGTGCCAGCAGTGTTGACCAGGTTCGAAATACGCAGTATTTT.

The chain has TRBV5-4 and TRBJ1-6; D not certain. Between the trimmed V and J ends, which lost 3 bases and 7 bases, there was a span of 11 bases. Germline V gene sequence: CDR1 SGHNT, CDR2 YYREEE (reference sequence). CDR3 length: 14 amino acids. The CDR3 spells CASSSRDLNSPLHF. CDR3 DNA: TGTGCCAGCAGCTCCCGGGATCTCAATTCACCCCTCCACTTT.

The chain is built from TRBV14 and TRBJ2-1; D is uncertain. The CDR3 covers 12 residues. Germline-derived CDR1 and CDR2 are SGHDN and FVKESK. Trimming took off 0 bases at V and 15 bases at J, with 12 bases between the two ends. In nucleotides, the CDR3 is TGTGCCAGCAGCCAAGATTGGGTACGGGCGTTCTTC. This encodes CASSQDWVRAFF.

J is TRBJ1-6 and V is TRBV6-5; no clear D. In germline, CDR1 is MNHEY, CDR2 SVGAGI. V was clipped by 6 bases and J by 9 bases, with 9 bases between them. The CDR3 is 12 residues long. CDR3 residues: CASSSQASPLHF. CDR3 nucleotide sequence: TGTGCCAGCAGCTCCCAGGCTTCACCCCTCCACTTT.

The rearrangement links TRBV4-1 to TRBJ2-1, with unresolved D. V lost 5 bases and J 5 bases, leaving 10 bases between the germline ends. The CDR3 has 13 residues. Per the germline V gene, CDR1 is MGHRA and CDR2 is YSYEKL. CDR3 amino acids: CASSNAPHNEQFF. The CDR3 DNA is TGCGCCAGCAGCAACGCCCCCCACAATGAGCAGTTCTTC.

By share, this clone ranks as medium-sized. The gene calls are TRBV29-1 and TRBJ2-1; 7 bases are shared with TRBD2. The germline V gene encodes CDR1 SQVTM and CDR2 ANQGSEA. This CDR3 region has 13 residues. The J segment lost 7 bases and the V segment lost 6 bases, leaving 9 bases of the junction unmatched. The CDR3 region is CSVGAGEDNEQFF. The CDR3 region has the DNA TGCAGCGTCGGGGCGGGAGAGGATAATGAGCAGTTCTTC.

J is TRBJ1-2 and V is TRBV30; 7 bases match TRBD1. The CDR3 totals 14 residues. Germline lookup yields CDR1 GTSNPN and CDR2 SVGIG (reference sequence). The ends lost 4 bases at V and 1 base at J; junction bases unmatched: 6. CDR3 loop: CAWKVQGNNYGYTF. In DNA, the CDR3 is TGTGCCTGGAAGGTACAGGGGAATAACTATGGCTACACCTTC.

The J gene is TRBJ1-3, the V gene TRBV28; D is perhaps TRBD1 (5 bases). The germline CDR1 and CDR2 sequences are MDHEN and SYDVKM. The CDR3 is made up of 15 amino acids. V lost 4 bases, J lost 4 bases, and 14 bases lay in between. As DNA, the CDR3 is TGTGCCAGCAGTTCCCACCGGGACGGAGGAAACACCATATATTTT. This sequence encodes CASSSHRDGGNTIYF.

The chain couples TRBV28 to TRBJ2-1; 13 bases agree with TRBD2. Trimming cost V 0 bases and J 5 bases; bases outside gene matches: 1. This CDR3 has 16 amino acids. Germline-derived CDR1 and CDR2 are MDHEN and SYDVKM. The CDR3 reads CASSLWGLAGNNEQFF. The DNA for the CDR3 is TGTGCCAGCAGTTTATGGGGACTAGCGGGAAACAATGAGCAGTTCTTC.

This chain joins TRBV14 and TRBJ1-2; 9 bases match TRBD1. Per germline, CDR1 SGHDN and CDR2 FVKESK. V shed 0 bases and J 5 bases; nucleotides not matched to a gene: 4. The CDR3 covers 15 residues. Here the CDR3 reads CASSQDRDRGYGYTF. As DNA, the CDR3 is TGTGCCAGCAGCCAAGATCGAGACAGGGGGTATGGCTACACCTTC.

CDR3 sequence: CATSRDPGGLAFF. CDR3 DNA sequence: TGTGCCACCAGCAGAGACCCGGGGGGACTGGCTTTCTTT. This chain links TRBV15 with TRBJ1-1, with D possibly matching TRBD1 (5 bases). Trimming pared 0 bases from V and 11 bases from J, leaving 13 bases between. This CDR3 has 13 residues. CDR1 is LNHNV, CDR2 YYDKDF, per germline (reference sequence).

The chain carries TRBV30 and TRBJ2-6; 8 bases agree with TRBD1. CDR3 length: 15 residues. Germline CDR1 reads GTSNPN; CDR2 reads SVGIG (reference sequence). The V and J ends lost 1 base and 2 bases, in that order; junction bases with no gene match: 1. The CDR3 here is CAWSGTGTGANVLTF. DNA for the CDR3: TGTGCCTGGAGTGGGACAGGGACTGGGGCCAACGTCCTGACTTTC.

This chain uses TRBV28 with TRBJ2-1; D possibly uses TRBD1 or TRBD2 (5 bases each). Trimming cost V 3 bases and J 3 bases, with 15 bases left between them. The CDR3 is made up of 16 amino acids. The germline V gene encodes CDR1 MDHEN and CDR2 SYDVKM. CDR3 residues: CASSFRGELDYNEQFF. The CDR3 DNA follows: TGTGCCAGCAGTTTCCGAGGGGAGCTCGACTACAATGAGCAGTTCTTC. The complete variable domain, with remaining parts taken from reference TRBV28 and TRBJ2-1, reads DVKVTQSSRYLVKRTGEKVFLECVQDMDHENMFWYRQDPGLGLRLIYFSYDVKMKEKGDIPEGYSVSREKKERFSLILESASTNQTSMYLCASSFRGELDYNEQFFGPGTRLTVL.

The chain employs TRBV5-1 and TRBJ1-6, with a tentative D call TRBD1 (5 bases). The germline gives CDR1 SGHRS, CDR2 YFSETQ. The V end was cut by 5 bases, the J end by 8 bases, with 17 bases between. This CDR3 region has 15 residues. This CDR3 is CASSEGNPPYSPLHF. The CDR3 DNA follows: TGCGCCAGCAGTGAGGGGAACCCCCCCTATTCACCCCTCCACTTT. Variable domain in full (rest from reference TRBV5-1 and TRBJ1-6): KAGVTQTPRYLIKTRGQQVTLSCSPISGHRSVSWYQQTPGQGLQFLFEYFSETQRNKGNFPGRFSGRQFSNSRSEMNVSTLELGDSALYLCASSEGNPPYSPLHFGNGTRLTVT.

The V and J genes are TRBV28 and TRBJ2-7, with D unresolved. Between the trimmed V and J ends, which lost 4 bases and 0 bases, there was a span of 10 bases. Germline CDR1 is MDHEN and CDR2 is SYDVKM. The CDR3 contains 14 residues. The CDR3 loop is CASSYLKNSYEQYF. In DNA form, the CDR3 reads TGTGCCAGCAGTTATTTGAAAAACTCCTACGAGCAGTACTTC.

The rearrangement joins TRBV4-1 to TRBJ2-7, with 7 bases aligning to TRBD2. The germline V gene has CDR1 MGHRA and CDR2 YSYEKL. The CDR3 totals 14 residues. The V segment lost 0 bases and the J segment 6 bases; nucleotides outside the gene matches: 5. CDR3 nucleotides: TGCGCCAGCAGCCAAGAATTTACGGGGGGCGAGCAGTACTTC. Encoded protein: CASSQEFTGGEQYF.

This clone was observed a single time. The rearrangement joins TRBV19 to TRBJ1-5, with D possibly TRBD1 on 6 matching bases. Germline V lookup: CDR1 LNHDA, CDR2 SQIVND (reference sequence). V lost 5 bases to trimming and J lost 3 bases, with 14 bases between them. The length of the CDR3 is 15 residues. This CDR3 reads CASSERGQFNQPQHF. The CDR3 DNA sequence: TGTGCCAGTAGTGAGCGGGGACAATTCAATCAGCCCCAGCATTTT.

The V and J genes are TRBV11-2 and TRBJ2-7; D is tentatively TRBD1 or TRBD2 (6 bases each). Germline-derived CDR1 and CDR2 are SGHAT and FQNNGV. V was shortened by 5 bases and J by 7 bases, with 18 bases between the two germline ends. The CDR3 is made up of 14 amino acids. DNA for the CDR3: TGTGCCAGCAGCCACTACGGGGGCGCGGAAGAGCAGTACTTC. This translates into CASSHYGGAEEQYF.

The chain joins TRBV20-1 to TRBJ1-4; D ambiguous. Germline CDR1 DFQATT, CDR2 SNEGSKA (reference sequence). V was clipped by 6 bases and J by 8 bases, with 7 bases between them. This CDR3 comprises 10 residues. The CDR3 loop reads CSANAEKLFF. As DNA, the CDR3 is TGCAGTGCAAATGCCGAAAAACTGTTTTTT.

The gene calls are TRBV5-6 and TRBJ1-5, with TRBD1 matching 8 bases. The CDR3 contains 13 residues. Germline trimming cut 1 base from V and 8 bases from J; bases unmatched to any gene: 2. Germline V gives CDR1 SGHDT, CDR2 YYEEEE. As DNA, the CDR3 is TGTGCCAGCAGCTTGAACAGGGGGGAGCCCCAGCATTTT. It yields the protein CASSLNRGEPQHF.

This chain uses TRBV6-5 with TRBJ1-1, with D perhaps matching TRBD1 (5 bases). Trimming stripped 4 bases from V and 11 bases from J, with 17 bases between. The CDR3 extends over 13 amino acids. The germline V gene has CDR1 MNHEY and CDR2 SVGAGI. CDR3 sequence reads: CASSSPQGEKAFF. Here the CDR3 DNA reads TGTGCCAGCAGTTCCCCCCAGGGCGAGAAGGCTTTCTTT.

In nucleotides, the CDR3 is TGTGCCTGGAGTTGGGAGGGGGGGCAGTTCTTC. It specifies CAWSWEGGQFF. The chain combines TRBV30 with TRBJ2-1; a possible D gene is TRBD2 (7 bases). The V gene lost 2 bases and the J gene lost 12 bases, with 11 bases spanning the gap. The CDR3 sequence is 11 residues long. The germline gives CDR1 GTSNPN, CDR2 SVGIG (reference sequence).

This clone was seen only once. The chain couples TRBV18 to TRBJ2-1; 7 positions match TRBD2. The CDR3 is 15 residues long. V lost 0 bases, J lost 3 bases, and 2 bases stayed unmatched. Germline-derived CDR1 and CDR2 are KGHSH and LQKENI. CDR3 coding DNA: TGTGCCAGCTCACCACCTGGGAGGGACTACAATGAGCAGTTCTTC. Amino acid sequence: CASSPPGRDYNEQFF. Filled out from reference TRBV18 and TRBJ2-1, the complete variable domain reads NAGVMQNPRHLVRRRGQEARLRCSPMKGHSHVYWYRQLPEEGLKFMVYLQKENIIDESGMPKERFSAEFPKEGPSILRIQQVVRGDSAAYFCASSPPGRDYNEQFFGPGTRLTVL.

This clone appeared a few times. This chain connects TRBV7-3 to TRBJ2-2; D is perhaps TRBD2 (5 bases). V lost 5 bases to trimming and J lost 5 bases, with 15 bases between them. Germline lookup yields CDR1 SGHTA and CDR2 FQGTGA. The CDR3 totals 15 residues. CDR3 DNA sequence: TGTGCCAGCAGCCTAATTTTACTAGGGACCGGGGAGCTGTTTTTT. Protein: CASSLILLGTGELFF. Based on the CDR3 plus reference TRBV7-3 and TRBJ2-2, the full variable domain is GAGVSQTPSNKVTEKGKYVELRCDPISGHTALYWYRQSLGQGPEFLIYFQGTGAADDSGLPNDRFFAVRPEGSVSTLKIQRTERGDSAVYLCASSLILLGTGELFFGEGSRLTVL.

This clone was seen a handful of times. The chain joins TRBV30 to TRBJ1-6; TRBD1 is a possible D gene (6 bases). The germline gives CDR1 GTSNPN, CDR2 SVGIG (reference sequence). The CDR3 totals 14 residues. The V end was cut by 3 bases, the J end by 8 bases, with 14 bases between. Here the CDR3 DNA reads TGTGCCTGGAGGCAGGACAGAACATATTCACCCCTCCACTTT. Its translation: CAWRQDRTYSPLHF.

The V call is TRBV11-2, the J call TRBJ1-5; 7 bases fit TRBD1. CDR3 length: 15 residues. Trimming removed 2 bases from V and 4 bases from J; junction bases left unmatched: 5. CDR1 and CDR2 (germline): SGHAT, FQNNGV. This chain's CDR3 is CASSLRTGQNQPQHF. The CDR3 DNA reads TGTGCCAGCAGCTTACGGACAGGTCAAAATCAGCCCCAGCATTTT.

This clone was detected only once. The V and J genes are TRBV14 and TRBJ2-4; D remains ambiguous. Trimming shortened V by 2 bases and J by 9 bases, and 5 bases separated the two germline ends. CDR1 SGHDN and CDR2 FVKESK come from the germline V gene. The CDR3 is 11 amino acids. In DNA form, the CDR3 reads TGTGCCAGCAGCCAACGTGGCATTCAGTACTTC. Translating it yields CASSQRGIQYF.